This note documents a single TCR beta chain sequence. Its antigen is not known. The data belong to a study of T cell repertoires in cytomegalovirus infection. For the study at large: Indications of both CMV infection and matching HLA type were provided by public TCR beta signatures.

TCRdb analysed the reads with MiXCR anew, one entry per CDR3 protein. The table has 310,000 or so distinct CDR3 sequences, 25% seen once. This CDR3 has 13 amino acids. In germline, CDR1 is SGDLS, CDR2 YYNGEE. Trimming shortened V by 1 base and J by 6 bases, and 7 bases separated the two germline ends. The chain carries TRBV9 and TRBJ2-2; no reliable D call. This receptor was identified in a human donor in good health (CMV status not recorded). Some clones in this sample may be carry-over from other donors' samples. The specimen was cultured PBMCs, collected from culture after CMV antigen stimulation. As DNA, the CDR3 is TGTGCCAGCAGCGTATACTGGGCCGGGGAGCTGTTTTTT. Its translation: CASSVYWAGELFF.